This TCR beta chain is from a study of early stage breast cancer tumors. The overall study: ER+/PR+/HER2- status applied to about 70% of the 16 invasive breast tumors. Roughly 10-fold was the mean read coverage per sample. Among roughly 12 ER+/PR+/HER2- tumors, eight were ductal, four lobular.

The CDR3 has 15 amino acids. Germline V gene lookup returns CDR1 SGHVS and CDR2 FNYEAQ. Trimming removed 1 base from V and 4 bases from J; junction bases left unmatched: 3. TCRdb's copy holds only in-frame clones and misses some; the assay was immunoSEQ multiplex PCR. Of approximately 33,000 clones in the sample, around 75% are singletons; the top ten hold 4.7%. General study points: Functional markers like CD4, CD8 and FOXP3 were missed in bulk sequencing.

On this clone: Its antigen is as yet unknown.

The chain joins TRBV7-6 to TRBJ1-3; the match to TRBD1 covers 8 bases. This receptor was obtained from a person in their 40s with breast cancer. The source material was blood. This CDR3 reads CASSLGTGGGNTIYF. CDR3 coding DNA: TGTGCCAGCAGCTTAGGTACAGGGGGAGGAAACACCATATATTTT.